This passage covers 27 T cell receptor beta chains from one sample sequenced in a study of cytomegalovirus exposure and HLA in healthy donors. A multiplex PCR was run with 60 Vbeta primers and 13 Jbeta primers. Data came from immunoSEQ multiplex PCR; TCRdb stores just in-frame clones and leaves some out. The repertoire holds around 200,000 clones, with roughly 91% as singletons. Material: PBMCs. These receptors were taken from a woman aged 18-29 years in good health and CMV-seronegative.

The chain has TRBV6-6 and TRBJ2-5; 8 nucleotides align to TRBD1. This CDR3 contains 15 residues. The germline V gene has CDR1 MNHNY and CDR2 SVGAGI (reference sequence). After removal of 5 bases from V and 1 base from J, the junction contained 6 bases not matched to a gene. DNA for the CDR3: TGTGCCAGCAGTAAACAGGGGGGAGGCCAAGAGACCCAGTACTTC. It specifies CASSKQGGGQETQYF.

The rearrangement uses TRBV29-1 and TRBJ1-2; TRBD1 might be the D (5 bases). V was cut by 0 bases and J by 4 bases, with 9 bases left in between. Germline values: CDR1 SQVTM, CDR2 ANQGSEA. The CDR3 is 13 amino acids. The CDR3 DNA follows: TGCAGCGTTGAAGATCGCAGGGCCTATGGCTACACCTTC. Its translation is CSVEDRRAYGYTF. The full variable domain, completed using reference TRBV29-1 and TRBJ1-2, is SAVISQKPSRDICQRGTSLTIQCQVDSQVTMMFWYRQQPGQSLTLIATANQGSEATYESGFVIDKFPISRPNLTFSTLTVSNMSPEDSSIYLCSVEDRRAYGYTFGSGTRLTVV.

Here the CDR3 reads CASSPGWRGYTF. CDR3 DNA sequence: TGCGCCAGCAGCCCAGGGTGGCGAGGCTACACCTTC. The chain uses TRBV4-1 and TRBJ1-2; D is perhaps TRBD1 (5 bases). Per the germline V gene, CDR1 is MGHRA and CDR2 is YSYEKL. V was trimmed by 4 bases and J by 8 bases, leaving 11 bases between them. This CDR3 has 12 amino acids.

The chain is built from TRBV5-4 and TRBJ2-7; 7 bases map to TRBD2. The junction had 13 bases not matched to a gene; V was cut back by 0 bases and J by 4 bases. CDR1 is SGHNT and CDR2 is YYREEE in the germline V gene (reference sequence). The CDR3 spans 17 residues. The CDR3 region is CASSLAKMAGAPYEQYF. DNA for the CDR3: TGTGCCAGCAGCTTGGCCAAGATGGCGGGAGCGCCTTACGAGCAGTACTTC.

The rearrangement joins TRBV19 to TRBJ2-3, with 8 bases lining up with TRBD2. The ends lost 5 bases at V and 2 bases at J; junction bases unmatched: 9. Per the germline V gene, CDR1 is LNHDA and CDR2 is SQIVND (reference sequence). The CDR3 sequence is 16 residues long. The CDR3 DNA sequence: TGTGCCAGTAGTCAAGCTAGCGGGTTCCTCACAGATACGCAGTATTTT. This translates into CASSQASGFLTDTQYF.

The chain has TRBV6-1 and TRBJ2-3; D perhaps matches TRBD1 (5 bases). The germline CDR1 and CDR2 sequences are MNHNS and SASEGT. The CDR3 contains 14 residues. The germline V and J ends were trimmed by 10 bases and 3 bases, with 17 bases remaining between them. The CDR3 region is CATLQAHLTDTQYF. CDR3 nucleotides: TGTGCCACACTACAGGCTCACCTTACAGATACGCAGTATTTT.

The rearrangement joins TRBV7-9 to TRBJ2-1, with 8 bases aligning to TRBD2. The junction had 5 bases not matched to a gene; V was cut back by 8 bases and J by 5 bases. This CDR3 has 13 amino acids. Germline CDR1 SEHNR, CDR2 FQNEAQ (reference sequence). Here the CDR3 reads CASRRGDHNEQFF. The CDR3 DNA is TGTGCCAGCCGGCGGGGGGACCACAATGAGCAGTTCTTC.

This chain uses TRBV11-3 with TRBJ2-3, with TRBD2 matching over 8 bases. The CDR3 is made up of 16 amino acids. J was trimmed by 0 bases and V by 4 bases; bases with no gene match: 6. The germline CDR1 and CDR2 sequences are SGHNT and YENEEA. The CDR3 protein is CASSSSGTSSTDTQYF. The CDR3 DNA sequence: TGTGCCAGCAGCTCATCCGGGACTAGTAGCACAGATACGCAGTATTTT. Full variable domain (outside the CDR3, taken from reference TRBV11-3 and TRBJ2-3): EAGVVQSPRYKIIEKKQPVAFWCNPISGHNTLYWYLQNLGQGPELLIRYENEEAVDDSQLPKDRFSAERLKGVDSTLKIQPAELGDSAVYLCASSSSGTSSTDTQYFGPGTRLTVL.

The chain couples TRBV6-1 to TRBJ2-2, with TRBD2 matching 7 bases. With V trimmed by 5 bases and J by 3 bases, 6 bases remained unmatched. The CDR3 runs to 15 residues. Germline CDR1 reads MNHNS; CDR2 reads SASEGT. The CDR3 region has the DNA TGTGCCAGCAGTTTTGGGGCGGGAGACACCGGGGAGCTGTTTTTT. Translated: CASSFGAGDTGELFF.

The chain carries TRBV27 and TRBJ2-5, with D possibly TRBD1 on 8 matching bases. Germline V gene lookup returns CDR1 MNHEY and CDR2 SMNVEV (reference sequence). The CDR3 totals 18 residues. The V and J ends lost 0 bases and 4 bases respectively, with 21 bases between them. In DNA, the CDR3 is TGTGCCAGCAGTTTATCGGGCAGGGGGCGGGGGAGGGGAGAGACCCAGTACTTC. It codes for CASSLSGRGRGRGETQYF.

This chain uses TRBV5-1 with TRBJ2-6, with 9 bases fitting TRBD1. Unmatched junction bases numbered 14, after V lost 6 bases and J lost 1 base. There are 19 residues in the CDR3. Per germline, CDR1 SGHRS and CDR2 YFSETQ. The CDR3 coding sequence is TGCGCCAGCAACCTGAGACCGGGACAGGGTAGATCTGGGGCCAACGTCCTGACTTTC. It codes for CASNLRPGQGRSGANVLTF. Full variable domain (missing parts from reference TRBV5-1 and TRBJ2-6): KAGVTQTPRYLIKTRGQQVTLSCSPISGHRSVSWYQQTPGQGLQFLFEYFSETQRNKGNFPGRFSGRQFSNSRSEMNVSTLELGDSALYLCASNLRPGQGRSGANVLTFGAGSRLTVL.

V and J are TRBV7-7 and TRBJ2-1; weak D call: TRBD2 (7 bases). CDR3 length: 16 amino acids. Germline CDR1 SSHAT, CDR2 FNYEAQ (reference sequence). V was shortened by 4 bases and J by 6 bases, with 19 bases between the two germline ends. CDR3 sequence reads: CASSSELGGPGNEQFF. DNA of the CDR3: TGTGCCAGCAGCTCAGAGCTGGGGGGGCCGGGCAATGAGCAGTTCTTC.

The rearrangement links TRBV9 to TRBJ1-1, with 7 bases identical to TRBD1. Trimming removed 5 bases from V and 12 bases from J; junction bases left unmatched: 13. The CDR3 has 13 amino acids. Germline V gene sequence: CDR1 SGDLS, CDR2 YYNGEE. CDR3 in amino acids: CASREPTGARSFF. The DNA for the CDR3 is TGTGCCAGCAGAGAACCTACAGGGGCGCGGTCTTTCTTT.

The chain recombines TRBV6-5 with TRBJ1-1, with 7 bases that match TRBD1. Germline values: CDR1 MNHEY, CDR2 SVGAGI. CDR3 size: 15 residues. Trimming took 6 bases from V and 1 from J; bases not matched to a gene: 8. This CDR3 is CASRMGQRSNTEAFF. In DNA, the CDR3 is TGTGCCAGCAGAATGGGACAGCGATCGAACACTGAAGCTTTCTTT.

The chain uses TRBV6-6 and TRBJ2-2; TRBD1 might be the D (5 bases). The ends were cut back, 6 bases at V and 7 bases at J, with 9 bases in the middle. The V gene's germline CDR1 is MNHNY and CDR2 SVGAGI (reference sequence). CDR3 length: 12 residues. CDR3 coding DNA: TGTGCCAGCAGGGGGCTGAGCGGGGAGCTGTTTTTT. Translated: CASRGLSGELFF.

The chain joins TRBV19 to TRBJ2-1, with 10 bases lining up with TRBD2. Trimming removed 3 bases from V and 2 bases from J; junction bases left unmatched: 7. The CDR3 extends over 17 amino acids. Germline assignment: CDR1 LNHDA and CDR2 SQIVND (reference sequence). The CDR3 loop is CASSILGLAAPYNEQFF. CDR3 DNA: TGTGCCAGTAGTATTCTCGGACTAGCGGCCCCCTACAATGAGCAGTTCTTC.

V gene TRBV6-5 combines with J gene TRBJ1-2; 7 bases map to TRBD1. The CDR3 is made up of 15 amino acids. Trimming cost V 0 bases and J 4 bases; bases outside gene matches: 5. CDR1 is MNHEY, CDR2 SVGAGI, per germline. The chain's CDR3 is CASSYSWDSIYGYTF. In DNA, the CDR3 is TGTGCCAGCAGTTACTCCTGGGACAGCATCTATGGCTACACCTTC.

The chain has TRBV27 and TRBJ1-1; D may be TRBD1 (5 bases). Germline loops: CDR1 MNHEY, CDR2 SMNVEV (reference sequence). The CDR3 consists of 13 residues. V lost 3 bases, J lost 2 bases, and 7 bases lay in between. The CDR3 loop is CASSLGGNTEAFF. The CDR3 DNA reads TGTGCCAGCAGTTTGGGGGGAAACACTGAAGCTTTCTTT.

The rearrangement uses TRBV27 and TRBJ1-1; maybe TRBD1 (6 bases). Germline CDR1 MNHEY, CDR2 SMNVEV (reference sequence). The CDR3 covers 13 residues. Trimming pared 4 bases from V and 10 bases from J, leaving 16 bases between. CDR3 in amino acids: CASSWTAQVVAFF. Here the CDR3 DNA reads TGTGCCAGCAGTTGGACAGCCCAGGTAGTAGCTTTCTTT.

The gene calls are TRBV19 and TRBJ2-4, with 9 bases aligning to TRBD1. Unmatched junction bases numbered 5, after V lost 6 bases and J lost 2 bases. Germline CDR1 LNHDA, CDR2 SQIVND (reference sequence). The CDR3 extends over 15 amino acids. The CDR3 loop reads CASRGQGVTKNIQYF. CDR3 bases: TGTGCCAGTAGGGGACAGGGAGTTACCAAAAACATTCAGTACTTC.

This sequence joins TRBV6-5 and TRBJ2-7; the D gene is possibly TRBD2 (5 bases). Germline V gene data show CDR1 as MNHEY and CDR2 as SVGAGI. V shed 6 bases and J shed 2 bases, with 17 bases lying between them. The CDR3 has 15 residues. The CDR3 region is CASRRYPSRTYEQYF. The CDR3 nucleotides read TGTGCCAGCAGGAGGTACCCTAGCCGCACCTACGAGCAGTACTTC.

The chain carries TRBV30 and TRBJ2-1; D possibly corresponds to TRBD2 (5 bases). The CDR3 extends over 14 amino acids. Deletions cut 2 bases from V and 4 bases from J, with 12 bases between. CDR1 is GTSNPN, CDR2 SVGIG, per germline (reference sequence). The CDR3 nucleotides read TGTGCCTGGAGTTCACAGCGGACTTACAATGAGCAGTTCTTC. As protein: CAWSSQRTYNEQFF.

V is TRBV2 and J is TRBJ2-5; a weak D match, TRBD2 (6 bases). Germline assignment: CDR1 SNHLY and CDR2 FYNNEI. The CDR3 is made up of 12 amino acids. The CDR3 region has the DNA TGTGCTTGGTGGAGGGTCCAAGAGACCCAGTACTTC. It translates to CAWWRVQETQYF.

This sequence joins TRBV9 and TRBJ2-2; D unresolved. Trimming left V 4 bases short and J 6 bases short, with 10 bases between. The CDR3 runs 13 residues. Germline V gene data show CDR1 as SGDLS and CDR2 as YYNGEE. The CDR3 sequence is CASSPVRPGELFF. The CDR3 bases are TGTGCCAGCAGCCCAGTCCGTCCCGGGGAGCTGTTTTTT.

The gene calls are TRBV5-6 and TRBJ2-2, with 7 bases identical to TRBD2. This CDR3 contains 18 residues. Germline V lookup: CDR1 SGHDT, CDR2 YYEEEE. The V gene end was trimmed by 0 bases and the J gene end by 0 bases; junction bases not matched to a gene: 8. The CDR3 DNA reads as TGTGCCAGCAGCTTGGCTCTAGCGGTGGGGGCGAACACCGGGGAGCTGTTTTTT. This translates into CASSLALAVGANTGELFF.

This chain joins TRBV11-2 and TRBJ2-3, with TRBD2 matching 13 bases. CDR1 and CDR2 (germline): SGHAT, FQNNGV. The CDR3 sequence is 19 residues long. J lost 0 bases, V lost 8 bases, and 14 bases had no gene match. The CDR3 DNA is TGTGCCAGCGGGACAACCGGGACTAGCGGGACATATAGCACAGATACGCAGTATTTT. Protein sequence: CASGTTGTSGTYSTDTQYF.

The chain couples TRBV10-1 to TRBJ2-5, with D possibly being TRBD2 (7 bases). Near its end, the DNA agrees better with TRBJ2-7, so the J call may be wrong. From germline, CDR1 is WNHNN and CDR2 SYGVQD (reference sequence). The CDR3 spans 15 residues. CDR3 coding DNA: TGCGCCAGCAATCACAGGGAGGGGACTAACTACGAGCAGTACTTC. Amino acids: CASNHREGTNYEQYF.